These 29 T cell receptor beta chains share one sample of origin, sequenced in a study of blood T cell repertoires in COVID-19. Only in-frame clones appear in the TCRdb table, and some are missing; sequencing was by immunoSEQ multiplex PCR. The sample lists 100,000 to 150,000 clones, 80% to 90% occurring once. Sequencing input: peripheral blood. These receptors all stem from a man between 45 and 60 years old with active COVID-19.

This clone was seen once. The J gene is TRBJ2-2, the V gene TRBV9; possible D gene TRBD1, 6 bases. Looked up from germline, CDR1 is SGDLS and CDR2 is YYNGEE. Trimming removed 4 bases from V and 3 bases from J, with 7 bases in between. The CDR3 spans 13 residues. The CDR3 DNA follows: TGTGCCAGCAGCAGACAGGACACCGGGGAGCTGTTTTTT. This codes for CASSRQDTGELFF.

V and J are TRBV12-3 or TRBV12-4 and TRBJ1-2; D unresolved. The V end was cut by 3 bases, the J end by 8 bases, with 7 bases between. CDR3 length equals 11 residues. The chain's CDR3 is CASSFTWGYTF. Written as DNA, the CDR3 is TGTGCCAGCAGTTTTACATGGGGCTACACCTTC.

The chain employs TRBV5-8 and TRBJ1-4; D is undetermined. Germline loops: CDR1 SGHTS, CDR2 YDEGEE. This CDR3 has 15 amino acids. V was cut by 3 bases and J by 5 bases, with 14 bases left in between. CDR3 amino acids: CASSSVNQLNEKLFF. The CDR3 region has the DNA TGTGCCAGCAGCTCAGTGAATCAGTTAAATGAAAAACTGTTTTTT.

This clone was detected ten times or more. The chain carries TRBV7-9 and TRBJ1-3; 8 nucleotides line up with TRBD1. CDR1 and CDR2 (germline): SEHNR, FQNEAQ (reference sequence). The trim removed 5 bases at V and 2 bases at J, leaving 5 bases unmatched. The CDR3 is 15 amino acids. The DNA of the CDR3 is TGTGCCAGCAGCGAGCAGGGGGCTACTGGAAACACCATATATTTT. This gives the protein CASSEQGATGNTIYF.

The chain links TRBV7-2 to TRBJ2-1; tentatively, D is TRBD2 (6 bases). There are 16 residues in the CDR3. V was cut by 1 base and J by 9 bases, with 19 bases left in between. Germline values: CDR1 SGHTA, CDR2 FQGNSA. CDR3 amino acids: CASSLVGGGDRFEQFF. The CDR3 nucleotides read TGTGCCAGCAGCTTAGTCGGAGGAGGGGATAGGTTTGAGCAGTTCTTC.

This clone came up once. This chain connects TRBV30 to TRBJ2-7; D is uncertain. CDR1 is GTSNPN, CDR2 SVGIG, per germline (reference sequence). Trimming stripped 0 bases from V and 6 bases from J, with 12 bases between. The CDR3 consists of 13 residues. CDR3 in amino acids: CAWSVSFGVEQYF. Written as DNA, the CDR3 is TGTGCCTGGAGTGTATCCTTCGGAGTCGAGCAGTACTTC.

The chain uses TRBV6-5 and TRBJ2-2; D uncertain. V was trimmed by 9 bases and J by 7 bases, leaving 9 bases between them. CDR3 length: 11 amino acids. Per germline, CDR1 MNHEY and CDR2 SVGAGI. The CDR3 nucleotides are TGTGCCAGTAGGTGGAGCGGGGAGCTGTTTTTT. Translated: CASRWSGELFF.

The V and J genes are TRBV6-5 and TRBJ1-1; D may be TRBD1 (5 bases). Germline V gene sequence: CDR1 MNHEY, CDR2 SVGAGI. The CDR3 runs 13 residues. V was clipped by 6 bases and J by 6 bases, with 14 bases between them. CDR3 DNA sequence: TGTGCCAGCAGATTACAGGAAGTGGCTGAAGCTTTCTTT. Its protein product is CASRLQEVAEAFF.

The CDR3 DNA sequence: TGTGCCAGCAGCCAGCAGGGGGTAGGGGATTCACCCCTCCACTTT. Its translation is CASSQQGVGDSPLHF. This sequence joins TRBV4-2 and TRBJ1-6; TRBD1 matches at 7 bases. This CDR3 has 15 amino acids. V was clipped by 3 bases and J by 8 bases; unmatched bases: 7. CDR1 LGHNA and CDR2 YNFKEQ come from the germline V gene.

The chain carries TRBV13 and TRBJ2-2; D is perhaps TRBD2 (7 bases). The V and J ends lost 4 bases and 6 bases respectively, with 18 bases between them. Germline values: CDR1 PRHDT, CDR2 FYEKMQ (reference sequence). This CDR3 is built from 16 residues. CDR3 sequence (DNA): TGTGCCAGCAGCTCGCGTCGGGGGGCCGGGCCCGGGGAGCTGTTTTTT. Protein product: CASSSRRGAGPGELFF.

The genes are TRBV29-1 and TRBJ2-3; 7 nucleotides agree with TRBD1. The CDR3 totals 12 residues. Per the germline V gene, CDR1 is SQVTM and CDR2 is ANQGSEA. Trimming took 7 bases from V and 3 from J; bases not matched to a gene: 4. CDR3 sequence reads: CSAGTETDTQYF. The CDR3 DNA sequence: TGCAGCGCCGGGACAGAGACAGATACGCAGTATTTT.

The genes are TRBV11-2 and TRBJ2-3, with a tentative D call TRBD2 (6 bases). CDR3 length equals 13 residues. V lost 0 bases, J lost 12 bases, and 13 bases lay in between. CDR1 is SGHAT, CDR2 FQNNGV, per germline. CDR3 protein: CASSLEAGPGQYF. The CDR3 DNA follows: TGTGCCAGCAGCTTAGAGGCGGGACCGGGTCAGTATTTT.

This chain connects TRBV10-3 to TRBJ1-2; 8 bases map to TRBD1. V lost 7 bases and J lost 8; bases outside the gene matches: 15. This CDR3 has 15 amino acids. Germline CDR1 ENHRY, CDR2 SYGVKD. The DNA of the CDR3 is TGTGCCATCACCCTTACCGCGACAGGGGAGGACGGCTACACCTTC. Amino acid sequence: CAITLTATGEDGYTF.

Comments on this clone: This same CDR3 is encoded by further DNA sequences in the sample. This sequence joins TRBV6-2 or TRBV6-3 and TRBJ1-2; D possibly corresponds to TRBD1 (5 bases). V was cut by 4 bases and J by 8 bases, with 8 bases left in between. CDR3 size: 11 residues. Looked up from germline, CDR1 is MNHEY and CDR2 is SVGEGT. The CDR3 loop is CASSSGGGYTF. CDR3 coding DNA: TGTGCCAGCAGTTCCGGGGGGGGCTACACCTTC.

The chain joins TRBV6-5 to TRBJ2-7; tentative D call: TRBD2 (5 bases). This CDR3 has 13 amino acids. V was cut by 2 bases and J by 6 bases, with 11 bases left in between. The germline V gene encodes CDR1 MNHEY and CDR2 SVGAGI. CDR3 sequence (DNA): TGTGCCAGCAGTTACGGTGCCGGGGTCGAGCAGTACTTC. Translated: CASSYGAGVEQYF.

V is TRBV7-9 and J is TRBJ2-5; TRBD2 aligns across 15 bases. Trimming at V came to 4 bases and at J to 1 base, leaving 4 bases not matched to a gene. The CDR3 sequence is 17 residues long. Germline values: CDR1 SEHNR, CDR2 FQNEAQ (reference sequence). The DNA for the CDR3 is TGTGCCAGCAGCTCAGGACTAGCGGGGGGGTTCCAAGAGACCCAGTACTTC. Translated, it gives CASSSGLAGGFQETQYF.

The chain uses TRBV5-1 and TRBJ2-1; D remains ambiguous. Germline V lookup: CDR1 SGHRS, CDR2 YFSETQ. This CDR3 comprises 12 residues. Trimming took 2 bases from V and 5 from J, leaving 5 bases between them. The CDR3 coding sequence is TGCGCCAGCAGCTTCAGTAACAATGAGCAGTTCTTC. This encodes CASSFSNNEQFF.

The CDR3: CASSPKTQGREGDYGYTF. Here the CDR3 DNA reads TGTGCCAGCAGCCCGAAGACCCAGGGCAGGGAAGGTGACTATGGCTACACCTTC. This chain connects TRBV3-1 (or the pseudogene TRBV3-2) to TRBJ1-2; perhaps TRBD1 as D (5 bases). Germline V gene lookup returns CDR1 LGHDT and CDR2 YNNKEL (reference sequence). The CDR3 has 18 residues. The V and J ends lost 4 bases and 3 bases respectively, with 24 bases between them.

The chain uses TRBV5-4 and TRBJ2-5; 7 nucleotides match TRBD2. CDR1 and CDR2 from the germline V gene are SGHNT and YYREEE (reference sequence). The CDR3 sequence is 15 residues long. The V segment lost 7 bases and the J segment 2 bases; nucleotides outside the gene matches: 11. The CDR3 DNA reads as TGTGCCAGCGGGAGGACTAGAGGAGGTCAAGAGACCCAGTACTTC. Protein: CASGRTRGGQETQYF.

This sequence joins TRBV2 and TRBJ2-5, with 9 bases matching TRBD1. This CDR3 region has 16 residues. Germline V gene data show CDR1 as SNHLY and CDR2 as FYNNEI. The trim removed 6 bases at V and 0 bases at J, leaving 8 bases unmatched. This CDR3 is CASSHRTGAYQETQYF. Written as DNA, the CDR3 is TGTGCCAGCAGCCATAGGACAGGGGCGTACCAAGAGACCCAGTACTTC.

The CDR3 spells CASRAVQGPPSYEQYF. The CDR3 region has the DNA TGCGCCAGCAGAGCAGTACAGGGCCCCCCATCCTACGAGCAGTACTTC. The chain employs TRBV5-1 and TRBJ2-7, with a weak D call TRBD1 (6 bases). Trimming cost V 5 bases and J 1 base, with 19 bases left between them. The germline V gene encodes CDR1 SGHRS and CDR2 YFSETQ. CDR3 size: 16 residues.

The table lists this clone with a few counts. The chain is built from TRBV7-9 and TRBJ1-6; 7 nucleotides match TRBD1. The V gene end was trimmed by 3 bases and the J gene end by 7 bases; junction bases not matched to a gene: 3. The CDR3 has 14 residues. CDR1 is SEHNR and CDR2 is FQNEAQ in the germline V gene (reference sequence). The CDR3 sequence: CASSLAGGNSPLHF. The CDR3 coding sequence is TGTGCCAGCAGCTTGGCAGGGGGAAATTCACCCCTCCACTTT. The variable domain in full, with the rest retrieved from reference TRBV7-9 and TRBJ1-6, is DTGVSQNPRHKITKRGQNVTFRCDPISEHNRLYWYRQTLGQGPEFLTYFQNEAQLEKSRLLSDRFSAERPKGSFSTLEIQRTEQGDSAMYLCASSLAGGNSPLHFGNGTRLTVT.

The DNA of the CDR3 is TGTGCCAGCAGTGAAGAAAACAGGTCGAGCTACACCTTC. This encodes CASSEENRSSYTF. This sequence joins TRBV2 and TRBJ1-2; TRBD1 is a possible D gene (5 bases). Germline values: CDR1 SNHLY, CDR2 FYNNEI. V was clipped by 1 base and J by 9 bases, with 12 bases between them. The CDR3 length is 13 residues.

The chain couples TRBV7-2 to TRBJ2-1; D call uncertain. Trimming cost V 1 base and J 6 bases, with 4 bases left between them. CDR3 length equals 12 residues. Per germline, CDR1 SGHTA and CDR2 FQGNSA. The CDR3 region has the DNA TGTGCCAGCAGCTTAGGTAGCAATGAGCAGTTCTTC. It yields the protein CASSLGSNEQFF.

The chain combines TRBV2 with TRBJ2-7, with a tentative D call TRBD1 (5 bases). The CDR3 is 12 residues long. CDR1 and CDR2 from the germline V gene are SNHLY and FYNNEI. V was shortened by 10 bases and J by 2 bases, with 12 bases between the two germline ends. This CDR3 is CATQGIPYEQYF. The CDR3 DNA is TGTGCCACCCAGGGAATACCCTACGAGCAGTACTTC.

V is TRBV18 and J is TRBJ2-6; D unresolved. CDR3 length: 16 amino acids. Trimming left V 2 bases short and J 0 bases short, with 8 bases between. CDR1 is KGHSH and CDR2 is LQKENI in the germline V gene. The CDR3 here is CASSPNQNSGANVLTF. The CDR3, as DNA: TGTGCCAGCTCACCAAACCAGAACTCTGGGGCCAACGTCCTGACTTTC.

The J gene is TRBJ1-3, the V gene TRBV7-8; TRBD1 matches at 8 bases. The CDR3 has 16 amino acids. Per germline, CDR1 SGHVS and CDR2 FQNEAQ. Germline trimming cut 4 bases from V and 4 bases from J; bases unmatched to any gene: 9. This CDR3 is CASSSTHWTGGNTIYF. The CDR3, as DNA: TGTGCCAGCAGCTCGACCCACTGGACAGGGGGAAACACCATATATTTT.

The chain uses TRBV6-5 and TRBJ1-1; no clear D. V lost 4 bases and J 4 bases, leaving 16 bases between the germline ends. The CDR3 is 15 amino acids. Germline values: CDR1 MNHEY, CDR2 SVGAGI. Written as DNA, the CDR3 is TGTGCCAGCAGTTCCCCATGGTCCGGTGGCACTGAAGCTTTCTTT. Amino acid sequence: CASSSPWSGGTEAFF.

This clone counts as medium-sized. The J gene is TRBJ2-1, the V gene TRBV7-9; 8 nucleotides match TRBD2. This CDR3 comprises 14 residues. From germline, CDR1 is SEHNR and CDR2 FQNEAQ (reference sequence). With V trimmed by 4 bases and J by 10 bases, 9 bases remained unmatched. This CDR3 is CASSWTSKGGEQFF. CDR3 in DNA: TGTGCCAGCAGCTGGACTAGCAAGGGGGGGGAGCAGTTCTTC.